This entry lists 11 T cell receptor beta chains sequenced from one sample in a study of CD8 T cells in ankylosing spondylitis. TCRdb itself ran the 5' RACE reads through MiXCR, one entry per CDR3 protein. The sample lists approximately 43,000 distinct CDR3 sequences, just under 4% occurring once. The sequenced material came from blood, either unsorted or a sorted T cell fraction (not recorded which). Receptors were obtained from a female donor with ankylosing spondylitis or in good health (not recorded which).

This clonotype was counted at least ten times. V gene TRBV9 combines with J gene TRBJ2-3, with 10 bases matching TRBD1. Trimming at V came to 2 bases and at J to 4 bases, leaving 7 bases not matched to a gene. CDR3 size: 16 residues. Germline-derived CDR1 and CDR2 are SGDLS and YYNGEE. This CDR3 reads CASSVAPGQGSDTQYF. CDR3 DNA sequence: TGTGCCAGCAGCGTGGCCCCGGGACAGGGGTCAGATACGCAGTATTTT. The entire variable domain, with the rest obtained from reference TRBV9 and TRBJ2-3, is as follows: DSGVTQTPKHLITATGQRVTLRCSPRSGDLSVYWYQQSLDQGLQFLIQYYNGEERAKGNILERFSAQQFPDLHSELNLSSLELGDSALYFCASSVAPGQGSDTQYFGPGTRLTVL.

This clonotype appeared many times. This rearrangement joins TRBV9 to TRBJ2-7; D call uncertain. The CDR3 is 14 amino acids. Germline V gives CDR1 SGDLS, CDR2 YYNGEE. Trimming stripped 0 bases from V and 5 bases from J, with 12 bases between. The CDR3 DNA is TGTGCCAGCAGCGTAGATGGGGATCGGGACGAGCAGTACTTC. Amino acid sequence: CASSVDGDRDEQYF.

There are many counts of this clonotype. This chain joins TRBV9 and TRBJ2-7, with unresolved D. V lost 1 base and J lost 7, with 15 bases in between. Germline values: CDR1 SGDLS, CDR2 YYNGEE. This CDR3 is 14 amino acids long. CDR3 DNA sequence: TGTGCCAGCAGCGTAATGCAGAACCCTGGGGAGCAGTACTTC. This gives the protein CASSVMQNPGEQYF. Full variable domain (rest looked up from reference TRBV9 and TRBJ2-7): DSGVTQTPKHLITATGQRVTLRCSPRSGDLSVYWYQQSLDQGLQFLIQYYNGEERAKGNILERFSAQQFPDLHSELNLSSLELGDSALYFCASSVMQNPGEQYFGPGTRLTVT.

This clonotype was seen at least ten times. The genes are TRBV9 and TRBJ2-2, with a weak D call TRBD1 (5 bases). With 0 bases removed from V and 1 base from J, the gap between germline ends came to 10 bases. The germline V gene has CDR1 SGDLS and CDR2 YYNGEE. This CDR3 is 16 amino acids long. The CDR3 is CASSVVQGKNTGELFF. The CDR3 DNA reads TGTGCCAGCAGCGTAGTCCAGGGAAAGAACACCGGGGAGCTGTTTTTT.

This clonotype has ten or more counts. The CDR3 DNA reads TGTGCCAGCAGCGTAGTAGTAGGACAGCGGGGACAGATACCTGAAGCTTTCTTT. This codes for CASSVVVGQRGQIPEAFF. The gene calls are TRBV9 and TRBJ1-1; 7 bases are a match to TRBD1. V lost 0 bases and J lost 6; bases outside the gene matches: 17. The CDR3 spans 18 residues. Germline V gene data show CDR1 as SGDLS and CDR2 as YYNGEE.

There are many counts of this clonotype. This chain joins TRBV9 and TRBJ2-1; 12 bases align to TRBD1. After removal of 4 bases from V and 7 bases from J, the junction contained 9 bases not matched to a gene. Germline CDR1 and CDR2: SGDLS and YYNGEE. This CDR3 contains 16 residues. CDR3 sequence (DNA): TGTGCCAGCAGCCCTACCGGGACAGGGGGCGCGAATGAGCAGTTCTTC. Amino acid sequence: CASSPTGTGGANEQFF.

This clonotype has a count of ten or more. The rearrangement links TRBV9 to TRBJ2-5; TRBD1 agrees at 9 bases. The CDR3 covers 13 residues. V shed 3 bases, J shed 3 bases, and the junction held 0 bases outside the gene matches. Germline assignment: CDR1 SGDLS and CDR2 YYNGEE. The CDR3 reads CASSGDREETQYF. The CDR3 DNA reads TGTGCCAGCAGCGGGGACAGGGAAGAGACCCAGTACTTC.

This clonotype was seen repeatedly, ten times or more. The J gene is TRBJ2-7, the V gene TRBV9, with TRBD1 matching 12 bases. With 2 bases clipped from V and 5 bases from J, the junction kept 11 bases outside the gene matches. Germline values: CDR1 SGDLS, CDR2 YYNGEE. The CDR3 is made up of 17 amino acids. The CDR3 sequence: CASSVSPSGTGGHEQYF. DNA of the CDR3: TGTGCCAGCAGCGTCTCCCCCTCCGGGACAGGGGGCCACGAGCAGTACTTC.

This clonotype was detected many times. This chain uses TRBV9 with TRBJ1-6; D is undetermined. This CDR3 contains 15 residues. V was clipped by 2 bases and J by 7 bases, with 13 bases between them. The germline CDR1 and CDR2 sequences are SGDLS and YYNGEE. Here the CDR3 reads CASSVEGLGNSPLHF. The CDR3, as DNA: TGTGCCAGCAGCGTCGAAGGGTTGGGAAATTCACCCCTCCACTTT.

This clonotype was seen many times. The V and J genes are TRBV9 and TRBJ2-1; 9 bases are a match to TRBD2. Germline CDR1 is SGDLS and CDR2 is YYNGEE. Trimming at V came to 3 bases and at J to 7 bases, leaving 11 bases not matched to a gene. The CDR3 totals 16 residues. The CDR3 region has the DNA TGTGCCAGCAGCGGAACGGCGGGGGGGCCGGGTAATGAGCAGTTCTTC. Amino acids: CASSGTAGGPGNEQFF.

The chain links TRBV9 to TRBJ1-5; the D gene is possibly TRBD1 (5 bases). This CDR3 has 12 amino acids. Germline-derived CDR1 and CDR2 are SGDLS and YYNGEE. V gave up 7 bases and J gave up 7 bases, with 12 bases separating them. The CDR3 here is CASVAGWQPQHF. In nucleotides, the CDR3 is TGTGCCAGCGTAGCAGGGTGGCAGCCCCAGCATTTT.